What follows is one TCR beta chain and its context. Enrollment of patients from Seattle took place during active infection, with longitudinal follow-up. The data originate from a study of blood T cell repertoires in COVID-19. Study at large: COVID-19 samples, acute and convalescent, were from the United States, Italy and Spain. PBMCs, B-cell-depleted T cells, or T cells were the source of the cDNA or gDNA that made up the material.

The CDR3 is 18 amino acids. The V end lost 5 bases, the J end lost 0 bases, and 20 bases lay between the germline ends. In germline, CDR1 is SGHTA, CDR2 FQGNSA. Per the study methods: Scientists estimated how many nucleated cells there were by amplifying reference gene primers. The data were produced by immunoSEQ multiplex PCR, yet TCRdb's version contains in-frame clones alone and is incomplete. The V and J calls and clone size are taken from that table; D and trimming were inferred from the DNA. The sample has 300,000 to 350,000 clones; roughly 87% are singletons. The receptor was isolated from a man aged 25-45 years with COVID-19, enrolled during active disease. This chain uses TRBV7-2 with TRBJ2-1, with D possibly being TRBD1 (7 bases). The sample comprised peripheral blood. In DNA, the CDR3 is TGTGCCAGCAGCCCCCCAGGGGGGACAGTGATCTCCTACAATGAGCAGTTCTTC. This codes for CASSPPGGTVISYNEQFF.